The 2 T cell receptor beta chains below all came from one sample that was sequenced in a study of blood T cell repertoires in COVID-19. Some clones are missing from TCRdb's copy, which holds only in-frame ones; the method was immunoSEQ multiplex PCR. The table includes approximately 350,000 clones, 65% to 90% detected once. The sequencing sample was made of peripheral blood. The receptors shown here come from a woman in her fifties or sixties with COVID-19, enrolled during active disease.

J is TRBJ2-7 and V is TRBV5-1; 7 bases map to TRBD2. CDR3 length: 14 amino acids. V shed 0 bases, J shed 2 bases, and the junction held 2 bases outside the gene matches. Germline loops: CDR1 SGHRS, CDR2 YFSETQ. The CDR3 spells CASSLEGTTYEQYF. DNA for the CDR3: TGCGCCAGCAGCTTGGAGGGGACTACCTACGAGCAGTACTTC.

The V gene is TRBV9, the J gene TRBJ1-1; perhaps TRBD1 as D (6 bases). Trimming took 0 bases from V and 5 from J, leaving 8 bases between them. Per the germline V gene, CDR1 is SGDLS and CDR2 is YYNGEE. This CDR3 is built from 13 residues. CDR3 protein: CASSVGGQTEAFF. The CDR3, as DNA: TGTGCCAGCAGCGTAGGGGGGCAAACTGAAGCTTTCTTT.